This TCR beta chain was sequenced in a study of response to subunit inactivated influenza vaccine. Study results and limitations: The authors put forward the suggestion that each seasonal influenza vaccination may bring in only a limited number of new T cells.

TCRdb reprocessed the RT-PCR reads via MiXCR and lists one record per CDR3 protein. The sample has 160,000 or so distinct CDR3 sequences, roughly 11% seen once. Germline CDR1 and CDR2: LGHDT and YNNKEL (reference sequence). This CDR3 is built from 13 residues. Trimming cost V 1 base and J 4 bases, with 7 bases left between them. As to this clonotype: The antigen remains unidentified.

The material sequenced was non-naive T cells sorted from PBMCs, taken 40 to 50 days after vaccination. The chain uses TRBV3-1 and TRBJ2-5; D gene unclear. This receptor was obtained from a man aged 45 to 65 who received an inactivated influenza vaccine. The CDR3 DNA sequence: TGTGCCAGCAGCCAAGTACCGGGAGAGACCCAGTACTTC. Encoded protein: CASSQVPGETQYF.